This T cell receptor (beta chain) was sequenced during a study of T cells in Graves' hyperthyroidism and ophthalmopathy (dated by TCRdb to the late 2010s). Background for the entire study: Peripheral blood was collected at initial diagnosis, before any treatment. To identify distinguishing TCR V-J signatures, a discovery cohort of 90 to 100 patients was used, comprising 40 to 45 with Graves' ophthalmopathy and some 60 with stable Graves' hyperthyroidism. Prospective prediction of ophthalmopathy was tested in an independent validation cohort consisting of 18 hyperthyroidism patients and 15 to 17 patients who later progressed to ophthalmopathy. The roughly 91 discovery patients were randomly divided into training and test sets at a 7:3 ratio. Thyroid tissue and blood T-cell repertoires from more than 5 Graves' hyperthyroidism patients were also compared in the study. After blood sampling, hyperthyroidism patients were treated with methimazole at a starting dose of 30 mg daily, and ophthalmopathy patients were treated with high-dose intravenous methylprednisolone. According to the paper, TCR Vbeta CDR3 sequencing was carried out on about 140 peripheral blood samples, which came from around 43 ophthalmopathy, around 75 hyperthyroidism and around 17 progressor patients.

Stable Graves' hyperthyroidism was defined as the absence of progression to ophthalmopathy over 18 months of follow-up. The hyperthyroidism patients were between 18 and 65 years old and newly diagnosed, with a disease duration of less than 2 months. Any patient with an uncontrolled infection, another autoimmune disease, pregnancy or lactation was excluded. Diagnoses were based on clinical symptoms, serum thyroxine and TRAb, thyroid ultrasound and orbital computed tomography. PBMCs were separated from under 11 ml of fresh peripheral blood using Ficoll-Paque density gradient centrifugation. Total RNA was extracted with Trizol reagent, and quality was checked on an Agilent 2100 Bioanalyzer. Points the paper makes about the study in general: Blood samples also contained most of the expanded thyroid clonotypes (frequency above 0.001), which suggests that blood repertoires may reflect thyroid immune responses. Ophthalmopathy was separated from stable hyperthyroidism by a 13 V-J signature model, with around 90% sensitivity and just over 81% specificity obtained in cross-validation and 80%/75% obtained in testing. Sample size was not statistically predetermined, and investigators were not blinded to group allocation. In validation, the model predicted progression to ophthalmopathy with 55% to 71% sensitivity and 72.22% specificity, a median of about 6 months before onset.

Amplification of TCR beta CDR3 regions was carried out from RNA transcripts. A first-round RT-PCR of the TCR CDR3 used the HTBI primer set with the Qiagen OneStep RT-PCR kit. A second multiplex PCR round built the libraries, followed by size selection and purification. The libraries were sequenced on an Illumina HiSeq2000 using paired-end 100 bp reads. The original methods were these. SOAPnuke was used to process the raw data, throwing out any read that contained adapters or uncalled bases, had a mean Phred below 15, or lacked an exact constant-primer or identifier match. COPE v1.2.5 was used to merge high-quality paired reads, and clonotypes were defined as unique nucleotide sequences. MiTCR v1.1 was used to align the clonotypes against IMGT TRBV, TRBD and TRBJ reference segments. Only V-J combinations with frequency above 0.0001, covering 99.2% of repertoires, were analysed. A TCS score was defined as the ratio between F50 (clonal expansion) and ExV (chaos), using BLOSUM62-based TCRdist between CDR3 peptides within each V-J. Welch's t-statistics and random forest reduced 500 to 650 V-J features to roughly 13, which were used in a naive Bayes classifier (R e1071). TCRdb reran the public reads through fastp at Q25 and MiXCR, keeping productive beta chains. All rows with the same CDR3 protein become a single entry with the most common DNA and genes. TCRdb's processing, not the authors', yielded these V and J calls. The sample table shows roughly 700,000 distinct CDR3 sequences, and around 15% are seen once. Roughly 16% of the sample is in the top ten clones.

From V the trimming removes 7 bases and from J it removes 3 bases, while the gene matches leave 5 bases of the junction unaccounted for. The CDR3 contains 15 residues, cysteine and phenylalanine counted. Just the 45-base CDR3 DNA is kept, in frame starting at base 1. This clonotype was seen at least ten times. There is no known antigen for this receptor. One base away there is no much larger clone; base qualities are not given. Rearrangement joined TRBV12-3 or TRBV12-4 to TRBJ2-1, with 11 bases aligning to TRBD2. The receptor comes from a man aged 45-65 years with Graves' hyperthyroidism. The sequenced sample was blood. The DNA reads TGTGCCAGCAACACCGGGACTAGCGGCTACAATGAGCAGTTCTTC. Its translation reads: CASNTGTSGYNEQFF.